This T cell receptor beta chain was recorded in a study of blood T cell repertoires in COVID-19. Libraries were prepared by immunoSEQ multiplex PCR; TCRdb keeps only in-frame clonotypes and omits some of them. The data contain some 97,000 clones, about 86% of them singletons. This CDR3 comprises 13 residues. Germline lookup yields CDR1 SQVTM and CDR2 ANQGSEA. The J segment lost 2 bases and the V segment lost 7 bases, leaving 4 bases of the junction unmatched. The TCR was taken from a human donor in a cohort sampled during active COVID-19. Sequencing used peripheral blood. J is TRBJ2-3 and V is TRBV29-1, with 9 bases fitting TRBD2. The CDR3 sequence is CSARLAVTDTQYF. The CDR3 nucleotides read TGCAGCGCTCGACTAGCGGTCACAGATACGCAGTATTTT.